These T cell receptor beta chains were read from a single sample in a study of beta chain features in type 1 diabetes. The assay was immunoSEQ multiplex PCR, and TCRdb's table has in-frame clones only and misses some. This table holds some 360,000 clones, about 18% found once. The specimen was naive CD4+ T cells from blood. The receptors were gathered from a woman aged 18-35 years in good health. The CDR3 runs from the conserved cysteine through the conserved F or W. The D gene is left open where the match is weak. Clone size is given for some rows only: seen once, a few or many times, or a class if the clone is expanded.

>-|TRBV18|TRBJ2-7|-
CASSPRSGEYEQYF
TGTGCCAGCTCACCACGATCAGGGGAATACGAGCAGTACTTC
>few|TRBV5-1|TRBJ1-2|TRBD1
CASSLVGTAYGYTF
TGCGCCAGCAGCTTGGTCGGGACAGCCTATGGCTACACCTTC
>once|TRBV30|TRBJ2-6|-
CASRGQPPSSGANVLTF
TGTGCCTCCCGAGGGCAGCCTCCAAGCTCTGGGGCCAACGTCCTGACTTTC
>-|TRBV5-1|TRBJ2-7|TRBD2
CASSRTSGSSYEQYF
TGCGCCAGCAGCCGGACTAGCGGTAGCTCCTACGAGCAGTACTTC
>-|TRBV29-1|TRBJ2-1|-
CSVDSNQSVLF
TGCAGCGTTGATAGCAACCAGAGCGTACTCTTC
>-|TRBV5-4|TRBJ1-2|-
CASSPGTTYGYTF
TGTGCCAGCAGCCCCGGGACAACTTATGGCTACACCTTC
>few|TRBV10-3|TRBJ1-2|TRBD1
CAISEGQAGYGYTF
TGTGCCATCAGTGAAGGACAGGCTGGCTATGGCTACACCTTC
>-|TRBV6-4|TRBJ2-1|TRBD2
CASGSGAGGGFNEQFF
TGTGCCAGCGGATCTGGAGCGGGAGGCGGGTTTAATGAGCAGTTCTTC
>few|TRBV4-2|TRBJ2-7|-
CASSQDGGADYEQYF
TGTGCCAGCAGCCAAGATGGAGGGGCCGACTACGAGCAGTACTTC
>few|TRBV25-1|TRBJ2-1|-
CASSDPGQYNEQFF
TGTGCCAGCAGTGATCCTGGACAGTACAATGAGCAGTTCTTC
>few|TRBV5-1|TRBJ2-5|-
CASSLSRGETQYF
TGCGCCAGCAGCTTGTCCAGAGGAGAGACCCAGTACTTC
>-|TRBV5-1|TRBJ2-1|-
CASSYEIGYEQFF
TGCGCCAGCAGCTATGAAATCGGGTATGAGCAGTTCTTC
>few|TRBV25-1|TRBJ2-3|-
CASSEYSTDTQYF
TGTGCCAGCAGTGAGTATAGCACAGATACGCAGTATTTT
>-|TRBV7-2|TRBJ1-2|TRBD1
CASSLVQSSFGGQPNTF
TGTGCCAGCAGCTTAGTTCAGTCGAGTTTTGGGGGACAGCCGAATACCTTC
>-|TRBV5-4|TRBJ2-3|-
CASSLGQGSVDTQYF
TGTGCCAGCAGCTTAGGGCAGGGGAGTGTGGATACGCAGTATTTT
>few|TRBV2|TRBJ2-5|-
CASSVAHQGETQYF
TGTGCCAGCAGTGTGGCTCATCAGGGGGAGACCCAGTACTTC
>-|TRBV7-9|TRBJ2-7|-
CASSLAPALGEQYF
TGTGCCAGCAGCTTAGCGCCGGCCTTGGGCGAGCAGTACTTC
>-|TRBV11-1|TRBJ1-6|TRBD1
CASSRTGRNSPLHF
TGTGCCAGCAGCCGGACAGGCCGCAATTCACCCCTCCACTTT
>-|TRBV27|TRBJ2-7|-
CASRSNEQYF
TGTGCCAGCCGGTCGAACGAGCAGTACTTC
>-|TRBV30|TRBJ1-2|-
CAWARGIYGYTF
TGTGCCTGGGCTAGGGGGATCTATGGCTACACCTTC
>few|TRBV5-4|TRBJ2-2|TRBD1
CASSFMGQGETGELFF
TGTGCCAGCAGCTTTATGGGACAGGGGGAAACCGGGGAGCTGTTTTTT
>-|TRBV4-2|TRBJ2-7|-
CASSQVVGRFDSYEQYF
TGTGCCAGCAGCCAAGTGGTAGGCAGGTTCGACTCCTACGAGCAGTACTTC
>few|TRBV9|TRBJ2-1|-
CASSVAPRQTNEQFF
TGTGCCAGCAGCGTAGCTCCTAGACAGACCAATGAGCAGTTCTTC
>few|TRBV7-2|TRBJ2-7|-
CASSLVVSSYEQYF
TGTGCCAGCAGCTTAGTCGTGAGCTCCTACGAGCAGTACTTC
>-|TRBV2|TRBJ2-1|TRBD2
CASSEQTSAEQFF
TGTGCCAGCAGTGAACAGACTAGCGCTGAGCAGTTCTTC
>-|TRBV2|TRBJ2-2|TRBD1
CASRTGTGGAYTGELFF
TGTGCCAGCAGGACCGGGACAGGGGGCGCCTACACCGGGGAGCTGTTTTTT
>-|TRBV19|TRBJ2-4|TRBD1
CASSFRTGGSLGAKNIQYF
TGTGCCAGTAGTTTCCGGACAGGGGGTTCCCTCGGAGCCAAAAACATTCAGTACTTC
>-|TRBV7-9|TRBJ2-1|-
CASSLGVRGNEQFF
TGTGCCAGCAGCTTAGGAGTCAGGGGCAATGAGCAGTTCTTC
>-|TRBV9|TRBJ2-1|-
CASSVLPGGEYNEQFF
TGTGCCAGCAGCGTACTTCCGGGGGGCGAGTACAATGAGCAGTTCTTC
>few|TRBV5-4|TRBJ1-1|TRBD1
CASSGIGTGGAEAFF
TGTGCCAGCAGCGGTATAGGGACAGGGGGAGCAGAAGCTTTCTTT
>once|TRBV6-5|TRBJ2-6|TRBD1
CASSYHRGTGANVLTF
TGTGCCAGCAGTTATCACAGGGGAACTGGGGCCAACGTCCTGACTTTC
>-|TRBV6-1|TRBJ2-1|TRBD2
CASSERSLAGVNEQFF
TGTGCCAGCAGTGAAAGAAGTCTAGCGGGAGTCAATGAGCAGTTCTTC